The rows below give T cell receptor beta chains drawn from one sample of a study of blood T cell repertoires in COVID-19. Produced via immunoSEQ multiplex PCR; TCRdb's table is partial and in-frame only. This sample yields fewer than 250,000 clones, of which roughly 90% are seen a single time; around 2.8% belongs to the top ten. Source material: peripheral blood. These receptors were obtained from a woman aged 60-75 years with acute or convalescent COVID-19. Each CDR3 is given with its conserved first and last residue. Fields, in order: V gene, J gene, D gene, clone size, CDR3 DNA, CDR3 protein. A D gene is named only where the DNA matches it firmly. Some rows have no size entry. The others give once, few or many, or a class for an expanded clone.

>TRBV7-8|TRBJ2-7|.|once
TGTGCCAGCAGCTTAGCGAGGGAGGCCCCCTACGAGCAGTACTTC
CASSLAREAPYEQYF
>TRBV5-6|TRBJ1-5|.|.
TGTGCCAGCAGCTTAACAGGGTCCAATCAGCCCCAGCATTTT
CASSLTGSNQPQHF
>TRBV18|TRBJ2-1|TRBD2|.
TGTGCCAGCTCACCCACCGGGACTAGCGGGAGGGCCGGGGAGCAGTTCTTC
CASSPTGTSGRAGEQFF
>TRBV6-1|TRBJ1-5|.|.
TGTGCCAGCAGTGATACTGTGCGGGGGCAGCCCCAGCATTTT
CASSDTVRGQPQHF
>TRBV24-1|TRBJ1-5|.|.
TGTGCCACCAGTGATTTGCCCAGGGTGGAGACCCAGCATTTT
CATSDLPRVETQHF
>TRBV30|TRBJ2-7|.|.
TGTGCCTTCGGGACCTACGAGCAGTACTTC
CAFGTYEQYF
>TRBV5-6|TRBJ1-5|TRBD1|.
TGTGCCAGCAGCTTGGGACAGGGTGCAAATCAGCCCCAGCATTTT
CASSLGQGANQPQHF
>TRBV20-1|TRBJ2-1|.|.
TGCAGTGCTAGTCGTTACAATGAGCAGTTCTTC
CSASRYNEQFF
>TRBV18|TRBJ2-1|.|.
TGTGCCAGCTCCGCGGCGGATGAGCAGTTCTTC
CASSAADEQFF
>TRBV5-5|TRBJ2-2|.|.
TGTGCCAGCAGCGGCTACACTCTGAGGAGCACCGGGGAGCTGTTTTTT
CASSGYTLRSTGELFF
>TRBV13|TRBJ2-2|TRBD2|.
TGTGCCAGCAGCTTAGAACGGGGGGGCACCGGGGAGCTGTTTTTT
CASSLERGGTGELFF
>TRBV3-1/TRBV3-2|TRBJ1-2|TRBD1|once
TGTGCCAGCAGCCACCTCCCGGGACCTACGACAGGGAACTATGGCTACACCTTC
CASSHLPGPTTGNYGYTF
>TRBV5-6|TRBJ1-5|.|few
TGTGCCAGCAGCTTGGGACAGACGAATCAGCCCCAGCATTTT
CASSLGQTNQPQHF
>TRBV6-6|TRBJ1-5|TRBD1|.
TGTGCCAGCAGAGACCAGGGGGGATATCAGCCCCAGCATTTT
CASRDQGGYQPQHF
>TRBV7-3|TRBJ2-2|.|.
TGTGCCAGCAGCTCTAAAAGCGACACCGGGGAGCTGTTTTTT
CASSSKSDTGELFF
>TRBV10-2|TRBJ1-3|TRBD1|few
TGCGCCAGCAGTGAGCAACAGGGGATTTTAAGAAACACCATATATTTT
CASSEQQGILRNTIYF
>TRBV23-1|TRBJ2-1|TRBD2|.
TGCGCCAGCAGTCGACTAGCGGGAGGTTCCTTCTACAATGAGCAGTTCTTC
CASSRLAGGSFYNEQFF
>TRBV7-8|TRBJ2-1|.|.
TGTGCCAGCAGCCGAGAGTGGCGGATCCAGAACAATGAGCAGTTCTTC
CASSREWRIQNNEQFF